This T cell receptor beta chain was obtained from a study of T cell responses to AZD1222 COVID-19 vaccine. Study-wide points: The study sampled repertoires only after the peak T cell response.

Using immunoSEQ multiplex PCR, the repertoire was profiled, and TCRdb retains in-frame clones only, with some absent. Altogether 100,000 or so clones are present, 87% being singletons, with the ten largest covering roughly 10%. For this clone: No antigen is known for it.

Second-dose schedules of about 4 or about 12 weeks were combined. Trimming removed 8 bases from V and 3 bases from J; junction bases left unmatched: 7. The CDR3 covers 14 residues. Germline V gives CDR1 MDHEN, CDR2 SYDVKM. The material sequenced was peripheral blood, taken 28 days after the second AZD1222 dose. V and J are TRBV28 and TRBJ1-1, with 9 bases identical to TRBD1. This receptor was identified in an adult who received the AZD1222 COVID-19 vaccine. CDR3 in amino acids: CASRWGTGYTEAFF. DNA of the CDR3: TGTGCCAGCCGTTGGGGGACAGGGTACACTGAAGCTTTCTTT.